The T cell receptor (beta chain) under discussion was sequenced for a study of Graves' ophthalmopathy and Graves' hyperthyroidism. Whole-study findings and limits: The model achieved 70.59% sensitivity and roughly 72% specificity for ophthalmopathy progression.

On this clonotype: Its specificity is unknown.

Amplified TCR beta CDR3 regions were obtained using RNA transcripts as template. First-round RT-PCR relied on HTBI primers, and a second-round multiplex PCR came next. One entry per CDR3 protein results from TCRdb running MiXCR on the multiplex PCR reads. The sample has approximately 210,000 distinct CDR3 sequences; about 22% are singletons. Trimming took 0 bases from V and 2 from J, leaving 14 bases between them. The CDR3 consists of 16 residues. CDR1 is LNHDA and CDR2 is SQIVND in the germline V gene (reference sequence). Diagnosis used clinical symptoms, serum thyroxine, TRAb, thyroid ultrasound and orbital computed tomography.

The receptor was derived from a woman in her fifties or sixties with Graves' ophthalmopathy. The sample comprised peripheral blood. The rearrangement uses TRBV19 and TRBJ2-7, with D perhaps matching TRBD1 (6 bases). CDR3 protein: CASSIDGDRIPYEQYF. As DNA, the CDR3 is TGTGCCAGTAGTATAGATGGAGACAGGATACCCTACGAGCAGTACTTC.